These T cell receptor beta chains were read from a single sample in a study of blood T cell repertoires in COVID-19. Repertoires were generated with immunoSEQ multiplex PCR, while TCRdb's copy carries only in-frame clones and drops some. This table holds about 35,000 clones, over 80% found once. Sequenced material: peripheral blood. The receptor set was obtained from an elderly man with active COVID-19. CDR3s include the opening cysteine and the closing phenylalanine or tryptophan. D genes are given only for firm matches. Clone size is shown for a subset of rows, as once, few, many or a class of expanded clone.

>TRBJ2-3|.|.|TRBV5-1
CASSRWGLSTDTQYF
TGCGCCAGCAGCCGATGGGGACTTAGCACAGATACGCAGTATTTT
>TRBJ2-1|TRBD2|few|TRBV18
CASTEGTSVYNEQFF
TGTGCCAGCACCGAGGGGACTAGCGTTTACAATGAGCAGTTCTTC
>TRBJ2-1|TRBD1|once|TRBV27
CASSFGQGAPNNEQFF
TGTGCCAGCAGTTTCGGGCAGGGGGCGCCCAACAATGAGCAGTTCTTC
>TRBJ2-5|TRBD2|once|TRBV19
CASSEGLARAQYF
TGTGCCAGTAGTGAGGGACTAGCCCGGGCCCAGTACTTC
>TRBJ2-7|.|.|TRBV21-1
CASSMQGAGTDYEQYF
TGTGCCAGCAGCATGCAGGGGGCCGGGACAGACTACGAGCAGTACTTC
>TRBJ2-6|.|.|TRBV7-6
CASSLDRSGANVLTF
TGTGCCAGCAGCTTAGACAGGTCTGGGGCCAACGTCCTGACTTTC
>TRBJ1-3|.|.|TRBV2
CASREDSIGNTIYF
TGTGCCAGCAGAGAGGACAGTATCGGAAACACCATATATTTT
>TRBJ1-2|.|.|TRBV30
CAWSVHSYGYTF
TGTGCCTGGAGTGTACACAGCTATGGCTACACCTTC
>TRBJ2-7|.|.|TRBV27
CASRQKAGTPSEQYF
TGTGCCAGCAGGCAAAAAGCCGGGACACCCTCCGAGCAGTACTTC
>TRBJ2-2|.|few|TRBV7-9
CASSLEEAGTGELFF
TGTGCCAGCAGCTTAGAGGAGGCGGGCACCGGGGAGCTGTTTTTT
>TRBJ2-7|.|.|TRBV2
CASRPYDMSYEQYF
TGTGCCAGCAGACCGTACGACATGTCCTACGAGCAGTACTTC
>TRBJ2-7|.|.|TRBV2
CASSQDLGGSYEQYF
TGTGCCAGCAGTCAGGACCTGGGAGGCTCCTACGAGCAGTACTTC
>TRBJ1-4|TRBD1|.|TRBV27
CASRPPQGACEKLFF
TGTGCCAGCAGACCTCCACAGGGGGCTTGTGAAAAACTGTTTTTT
>TRBJ2-2|.|.|TRBV15
CATSRDKGSTGELFF
TGTGCCACCAGCAGAGATAAGGGGTCCACCGGGGAGCTGTTTTTT
>TRBJ2-5|TRBD2|.|TRBV24-1
CATSDRRGAGETQYF
TGTGCCACCAGCGACCGGCGGGGGGCGGGGGAGACCCAGTACTTC
>TRBJ1-3|TRBD1|.|TRBV28
CASSAGQGATGNTIYF
TGTGCCAGCAGTGCGGGACAGGGGGCGACTGGAAACACCATATATTTT
>TRBJ2-2|TRBD1|.|TRBV27
CASSPWTGGNTGELFF
TGTGCCAGCAGTCCTTGGACAGGGGGCAACACCGGGGAGCTGTTTTTT
>TRBJ2-7|TRBD1|.|TRBV7-9
CASSLVQGIYEQYF
TGTGCCAGCAGCTTAGTACAGGGGATTTACGAGCAGTACTTC
>TRBJ2-7|.|.|TRBV7-8
CASSLGVRSYEQYF
TGTGCCAGCAGCTTAGGTGTCAGATCCTACGAGCAGTACTTC
>TRBJ2-7|.|.|TRBV27
CASKSAGAPSYEQYF
TGTGCCAGCAAATCAGCTGGAGCTCCCTCCTACGAGCAGTACTTC
>TRBJ1-6|TRBD1|.|TRBV9
CASSYGDRNSPLHF
TGTGCCAGCAGTTATGGGGACAGAAATTCACCCCTCCACTTT
>TRBJ2-2|TRBD2|.|TRBV11-2
CASSIPGLVAGELFF
TGTGCCAGCAGCATACCTGGACTAGTTGCCGGGGAGCTGTTTTTT
>TRBJ2-1|.|.|TRBV9
CASSARLGEYNEQFF
TGTGCCAGCAGCGCCAGACTAGGGGAGTACAATGAGCAGTTCTTC
>TRBJ2-5|TRBD2|.|TRBV5-1
CASSLDSGRAAQTQYF
TGCGCCAGCAGCTTGGATAGCGGGAGGGCGGCGCAGACCCAGTACTTC
>TRBJ2-5|TRBD2|.|TRBV27
CASRPSGRETQYF
TGTGCCAGCAGACCTAGCGGGAGGGAGACCCAGTACTTC
>TRBJ2-2|TRBD2|.|TRBV7-7
CASSLGPFSGRSNTGELFF
TGTGCCAGCAGCTTAGGTCCCTTTAGCGGGAGGTCGAACACCGGGGAGCTGTTTTTT
>TRBJ2-3|TRBD2|.|TRBV3-1/TRBV3-2
CPRHSWCGTRLDF
TGTCCCCGACATTCTTGGTGCGGGACTAGGTTGGATTTT
>TRBJ2-1|TRBD2|once|TRBV9
CASSPRLAGLFEQFF
TGTGCCAGCAGCCCCCGACTAGCGGGATTGTTTGAGCAGTTCTTC
>TRBJ2-3|TRBD2|.|TRBV5-1
CASTRTRTTDTQYF
TGCGCCAGCACTCGGACTAGAACCACAGATACGCAGTATTTT
>TRBJ2-7|.|.|TRBV5-1
CASSVLQGGYPQYF
TGCGCCAGCAGCGTACTACAGGGGGGGTACCCGCAGTACTTC
>TRBJ2-2|TRBD2|.|TRBV5-1
CASSPLESGRGSGELFF
TGCGCCAGCAGCCCACTGGAAAGCGGGAGGGGATCCGGGGAGCTGTTTTTT
>TRBJ2-3|.|.|TRBV6-1
CASSESLTTDTQYF
TGTGCCAGCAGTGAGAGTCTTACCACAGATACGCAGTATTTT
>TRBJ1-5|.|.|TRBV18
CASSSGEGRNNQPQHF
TGTGCCAGCTCCTCGGGGGAGGGGCGAAACAATCAGCCCCAGCATTTT
>TRBJ1-2|TRBD1|once|TRBV4-3
CASSPSPGGYSGYTF
TGCGCCAGCAGCCCCAGTCCAGGGGGCTATTCGGGCTACACCTTC
>TRBJ1-2|.|.|TRBV10-3
CAISGFYENYGYTF
TGTGCCATCAGTGGTTTTTATGAGAACTATGGCTACACCTTC
>TRBJ1-1|.|medium-sized|TRBV4-1
CASSLAEGEGDTEAFF
TGCGCCAGCAGCCTCGCCGAGGGGGAGGGAGACACTGAAGCTTTCTTT
>TRBJ2-5|.|.|TRBV18
CASSPGLQETQYF
TGTGCCAGCTCACCGGGACTGCAAGAGACCCAGTACTTC
>TRBJ2-3|TRBD2|.|TRBV5-1
CASSTQGLAGPDTQYF
TGCGCCAGCAGCACCCAAGGACTAGCGGGACCCGATACGCAGTATTTT
>TRBJ2-4|TRBD2|.|TRBV7-9
CASSQPSREGRAKNIQYF
TGTGCCAGCAGCCAACCCTCGCGGGAGGGCCGGGCCAAAAACATTCAGTACTTC
>TRBJ2-7|.|.|TRBV6-5
CASSTGDFRYEQYF
TGTGCCAGCAGTACGGGGGATTTCAGGTACGAGCAGTACTTC
>TRBJ1-1|TRBD1|.|TRBV28
CASNWDRGTQNTEAFF
TGTGCCAGCAACTGGGACAGGGGGACCCAGAACACTGAAGCTTTCTTT
>TRBJ2-7|TRBD1|.|TRBV7-2
CASRNRGRGSYEQYF
TGTGCCAGCAGGAACAGGGGACGGGGATCCTACGAGCAGTACTTC
>TRBJ1-6|TRBD1|.|TRBV3-1/TRBV3-2
CASSPGQKNSPLHF
TGTGCCAGCAGCCCGGGACAGAAAAATTCACCCCTCCACTTT
>TRBJ1-1|.|.|TRBV5-1
CASSRREADEAFF
TGCGCCAGCAGTCGACGAGAGGCAGATGAAGCTTTCTTT
>TRBJ2-4|.|.|TRBV4-3
CASSQEWGVVGNIQYF
TGCGCCAGCAGCCAAGAGTGGGGGGTGGTTGGAAACATTCAGTACTTC
>TRBJ2-7|.|few|TRBV19
CASSISGGMDLHEQYF
TGTGCCAGTAGTATTTCAGGAGGGATGGATTTACACGAGCAGTACTTC
>TRBJ2-7|.|few|TRBV18
CASSPPPRDNDEQYF
TGTGCCAGCTCACCACCGCCGCGGGATAACGACGAGCAGTACTTC
>TRBJ1-5|.|.|TRBV30
CAWSFSEDQPQHF
TGTGCCTGGAGTTTTTCTGAGGATCAGCCCCAGCATTTT
>TRBJ2-5|TRBD2|.|TRBV11-2
CASSSGTSQTQYF
TGTGCCAGCAGTAGTGGGACTAGCCAGACCCAGTACTTC
>TRBJ2-2|.|.|TRBV27
CASRITGSPKGTGELFF
TGTGCCAGCAGGATCACCGGGAGCCCCAAGGGCACCGGGGAGCTGTTTTTT
>TRBJ2-1|TRBD1|.|TRBV11-2
CASSRDRGTYNEQFF
TGTGCCAGCAGTCGGGACAGGGGGACTTACAATGAGCAGTTCTTC
>TRBJ2-7|.|.|TRBV5-6
CASSFMSAAVYEQYF
TGTGCCAGCAGCTTTATGAGCGCGGCGGTTTACGAGCAGTACTTC
>TRBJ1-6|.|.|TRBV11-3
CASSLAGVDSPLHF
TGTGCCAGCAGCTTAGCAGGGGTGGATTCACCCCTCCACTTT
>TRBJ2-1|.|.|TRBV6-4
CASSDSRGGPHEQFF
TGTGCCAGCAGTGACTCCAGGGGAGGGCCTCATGAGCAGTTCTTC
>TRBJ1-4|.|.|TRBV29-1
CSVEREEKLFF
TGCAGCGTTGAACGTGAAGAGAAACTGTTTTTT
>TRBJ2-7|.|.|TRBV7-2
CASSLGRSLEQYF
TGTGCCAGCAGCTTAGGACGGAGCTTGGAGCAGTACTTC
>TRBJ1-4|.|.|TRBV28
CATRRLANEKLFF
TGTGCCACCCGGAGGTTGGCTAATGAAAAACTGTTTTTT
>TRBJ2-3|.|.|TRBV23-1
CASSPLGILRADTQYF
TGCGCCAGCAGCCCGCTAGGAATCCTTCGGGCAGATACGCAGTATTTT